This T cell receptor beta chain was observed in a study of regulatory T cells in long-lasting Graves disease. In building TCR beta libraries, iRepertoire HTBI primers were used together with Arm-PCR of CDR3 regions. TCRdb fed the multiplex PCR reads into MiXCR, producing one record per CDR3 protein. The table includes approximately 540,000 distinct CDR3 sequences, about 11% detected once. This clonotype was detected ten times or more. Time point here: newly diagnosed GD, antithyroid drugs for less than 3 months. With RNA extracted from PBMCs as input, the TCR library was made. The sample was also reused in another study, on T cells in Graves' hyperthyroidism and ophthalmopathy. That paper adds: Ophthalmopathy, as predicted by the model, came a median around 7 months after the prediction.

The source of this sequence is a woman between 25 and 40 years old with Graves disease. The sample in question was peripheral blood mononuclear cells (PBMCs), obtained at new diagnosis, from a patient treated with antithyroid drugs.

The CDR3 DNA sequence: TGTGCCAGCAAGGAGGGTACCCTTAATCAGCCCCAGCATTTT. Protein product: CASKEGTLNQPQHF. The rearrangement uses TRBV6-2 or TRBV6-3 and TRBJ1-5, with D uncertain. The germline V gene encodes CDR1 MNHEY and CDR2 SVGEGT. The V and J ends lost 7 bases and 4 bases respectively, with 14 bases between them. CDR3 length: 14 amino acids.